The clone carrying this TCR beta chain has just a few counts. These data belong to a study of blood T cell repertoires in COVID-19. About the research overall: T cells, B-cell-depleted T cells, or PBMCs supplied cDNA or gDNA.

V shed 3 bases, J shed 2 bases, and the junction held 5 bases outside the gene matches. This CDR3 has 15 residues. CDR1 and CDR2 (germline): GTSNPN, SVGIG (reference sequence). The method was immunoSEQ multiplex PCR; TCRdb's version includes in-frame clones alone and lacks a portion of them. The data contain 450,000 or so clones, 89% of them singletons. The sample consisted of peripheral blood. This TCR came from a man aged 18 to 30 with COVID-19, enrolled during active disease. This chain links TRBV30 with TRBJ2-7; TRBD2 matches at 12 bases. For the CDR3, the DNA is TGTGCCTGGAGAGAAGGACTAGCGGGGACCTACGAGCAGTACTTC. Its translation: CAWREGLAGTYEQYF.